This TCR beta chain was sequenced during a study of T cell responses to AZD1222 COVID-19 vaccine (dated by TCRdb to about 2021). Background for the entire study: AZD1222 recipients whose second dose came at about 4 weeks and those whose second dose came at about 12 weeks were combined into one group, since spike-specific TCR depth and breadth did not differ between the two schedules. TCR sequencing was performed for 230 to 250 trial participants, of whom 207 were given two doses of AZD1222 and approximately 26 were given two doses of MenACWY control vaccine. Trial participants were enrolled into age subgroups of 18-55, 56-69 and 70-plus years, which contained about 160, 30 and 59 TCR-sequenced participants, respectively.

The paper as a whole reports these results and caveats: In the small 56-69-year group, the increase in depth fell short of significance, most likely because of low power. Vaccine-associated CD4 TCRs spanned the whole spike protein, with dominant responses in regions 160-218 and 743-854. Reportedly, almost half of the unique spike-specific TCRs recognized epitopes lying outside the regions that are mutated in the B.1.351 and B.1.1.7 variants. Because no day 14 peak-response samples were available, repertoires were characterized only after the peak T cell response. Spike-specific TCR breadth and depth rose significantly after two AZD1222 doses compared with day 0 and with MenACWY recipients. Only a handful of AZD1222 recipients were SARS-CoV-2 seropositive at baseline, limiting conclusions about previously exposed vaccinees. Participants were mostly white British and included more females than males, and it was suggested by the authors that clonal diversity may have been underestimated.

As for this clone: The target of this receptor is not known. Base qualities were left out, and no much larger clone turns up one base away.

The CDR3 regions of human TCRbeta chains were analyzed by immunosequencing. Per the authors' processing: Repertoire TCRs were checked for matches against a reference library of SARS-CoV-2-specific TCRs that had been generated using the MIRA antigen-specificity platform. Breadth was defined as the fraction of unique TCRs that were SARS-CoV-2-associated, and depth was defined as the fraction of total T cells that were SARS-CoV-2-associated. Using the MIRA data, each spike-specific TCR was assigned both to the spike region to which the TCR was reactive and to a CD4 or CD8 class. Log10-transformed breadth and depth values were compared by one-way ANOVA with Sidak's multiple comparisons tests. What TCRdb holds here is the immuneACCESS table cut down to in-frame rearrangements. Part of the clones is not present; checked against another copy, under half of the missing clones reflect an unresolved V gene, and the others are unexplained. D and trimming were read from the DNA, whereas the V and J calls and clone size are those reported in that table. A total of around 130,000 clones appear in this sample, about 82% of them only once. The ten most abundant clones make up 9% to 15% of the sample.

The time point label, as the study defines it: baseline before first vaccination. The vaccinee samples were drawn from two UK trials, COV001 and COV002, one of which was a single-blind randomized controlled phase 2/3 trial testing AZD1222 (ChAdOx1 nCoV-19) in healthy adults. For TCRbeta chain sequencing, PBMC samples from trial participants were taken at day 0 and at day 28 after the second dose. The sequences come from peripheral blood, collected on day 0 of AZD1222 vaccination. The sequence came from an adult in good health.

The base sequence is TGTGCCAGCAGCTCCACAGGGGTCAGCTACGAGCAGTACTTC. It is translated as CASSSTGVSYEQYF. Here the chain combines TRBV13 and TRBJ2-7, with 7 bases aligning to TRBD1. V is cut back by 4 bases and J by 3 bases, with 6 bases in the junction unmatched. The CDR3 measures 14 amino acids from cysteine to phenylalanine. Of all the DNA, just the CDR3 is kept, 42 bases in frame from base 1. CDR1 PRHDT and CDR2 FYEKMQ are derived from the germline V gene (reference sequence).